A single T cell receptor (beta chain) is shown here with its context. Its antigen is not known. Coverage ceases 3 residues before the CDR3 finishes, and the germline J gene fills in the end. The sample belongs to a study of T cell clonality in common variable immunodeficiency. Germline CDR1 SNHLY, CDR2 FYNNEI. The CDR3 loop spans 16 amino acids. V trimming: 5 bases; J trimming: 5 bases; junction bases outside the gene matches: 7. The assay was immunoSEQ multiplex PCR, and TCRdb's table has in-frame clones only and misses some. Recorded here are around 34,000 clones, none singletons. General study results and limits: What drives increased CVID clonality needs T cell subpopulation sequencing.

The chain recombines TRBV2 with TRBJ2-3; 13 bases fit TRBD2. The TCR was taken from a person aged 18-69 years in good health. The sample was peripheral blood mononuclear cells. The CDR3 protein is CASSRTGTSGVDTQYF. Incomplete CDR3 DNA: TGTGCCAGCAGTCGTACCGGGACTAGCGGGGTAGATACG.